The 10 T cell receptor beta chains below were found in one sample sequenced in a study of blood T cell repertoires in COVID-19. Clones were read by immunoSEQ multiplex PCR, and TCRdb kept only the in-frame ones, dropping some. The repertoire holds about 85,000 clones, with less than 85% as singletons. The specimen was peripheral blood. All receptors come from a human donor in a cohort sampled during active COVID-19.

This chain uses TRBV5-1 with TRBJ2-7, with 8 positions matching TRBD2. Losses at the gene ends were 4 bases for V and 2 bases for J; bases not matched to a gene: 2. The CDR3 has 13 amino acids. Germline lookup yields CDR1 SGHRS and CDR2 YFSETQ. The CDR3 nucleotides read TGCGCCAGCAGCCCGGGGGGGCCCTACGAGCAGTACTTC. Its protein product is CASSPGGPYEQYF. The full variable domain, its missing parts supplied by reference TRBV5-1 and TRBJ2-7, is KAGVTQTPRYLIKTRGQQVTLSCSPISGHRSVSWYQQTPGQGLQFLFEYFSETQRNKGNFPGRFSGRQFSNSRSEMNVSTLELGDSALYLCASSPGGPYEQYFGPGTRLTVT.

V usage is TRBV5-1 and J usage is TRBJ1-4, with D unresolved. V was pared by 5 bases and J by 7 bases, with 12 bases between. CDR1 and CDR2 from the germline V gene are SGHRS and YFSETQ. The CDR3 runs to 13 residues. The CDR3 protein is CASRRDSGEKLFF. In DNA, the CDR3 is TGCGCCAGCAGGAGGGATAGTGGTGAAAAACTGTTTTTT.

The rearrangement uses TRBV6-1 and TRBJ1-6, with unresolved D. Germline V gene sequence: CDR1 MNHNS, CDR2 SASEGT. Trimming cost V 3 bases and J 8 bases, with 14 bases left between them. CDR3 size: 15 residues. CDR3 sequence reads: CASSDVHSDYSPLHF. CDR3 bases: TGTGCCAGCAGTGATGTACACAGTGATTATTCACCCCTCCACTTT.

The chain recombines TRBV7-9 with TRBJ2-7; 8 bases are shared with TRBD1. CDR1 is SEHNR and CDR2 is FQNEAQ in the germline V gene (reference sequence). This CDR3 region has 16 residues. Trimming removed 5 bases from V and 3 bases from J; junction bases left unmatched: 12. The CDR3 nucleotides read TGTGCCAGCAGCCTACGCGTCAACACAGGGGGCTACGAGCAGTACTTC. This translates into CASSLRVNTGGYEQYF. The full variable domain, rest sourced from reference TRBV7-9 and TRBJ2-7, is DTGVSQNPRHKITKRGQNVTFRCDPISEHNRLYWYRQTLGQGPEFLTYFQNEAQLEKSRLLSDRFSAERPKGSFSTLEIQRTEQGDSAMYLCASSLRVNTGGYEQYFGPGTRLTVT.

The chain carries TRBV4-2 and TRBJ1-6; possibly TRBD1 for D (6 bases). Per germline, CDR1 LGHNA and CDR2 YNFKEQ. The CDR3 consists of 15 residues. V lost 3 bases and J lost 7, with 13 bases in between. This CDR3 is CASSQHRVENSPLHF. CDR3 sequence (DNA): TGTGCCAGCAGCCAGCACAGGGTCGAAAATTCACCCCTCCACTTT.

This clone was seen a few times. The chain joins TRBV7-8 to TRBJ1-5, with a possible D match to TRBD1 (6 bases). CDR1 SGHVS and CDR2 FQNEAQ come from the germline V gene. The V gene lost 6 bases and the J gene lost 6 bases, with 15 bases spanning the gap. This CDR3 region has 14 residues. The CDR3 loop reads CASSTGTRSQPQHF. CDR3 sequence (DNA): TGTGCCAGCAGTACAGGGACCCGCAGTCAGCCCCAGCATTTT.

CDR3 coding DNA: TGCGCCAGCAGCCAAGTATTTTTGAGTAATACGTACAATGAGCAGTTCTTC. Its protein product is CASSQVFLSNTYNEQFF. The V gene is TRBV4-1, the J gene TRBJ2-1, with D unclear. Trimming shortened V by 1 base and J by 4 bases, and 17 bases separated the two germline ends. Looked up from germline, CDR1 is MGHRA and CDR2 is YSYEKL. CDR3 length: 17 residues.

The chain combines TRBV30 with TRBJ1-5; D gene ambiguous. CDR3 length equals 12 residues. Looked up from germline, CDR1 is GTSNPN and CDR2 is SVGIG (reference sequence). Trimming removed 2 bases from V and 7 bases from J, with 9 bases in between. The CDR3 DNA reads TGTGCCTGGAGTCAGCGTGAACAGCCCCAGCATTTT. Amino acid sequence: CAWSQREQPQHF.

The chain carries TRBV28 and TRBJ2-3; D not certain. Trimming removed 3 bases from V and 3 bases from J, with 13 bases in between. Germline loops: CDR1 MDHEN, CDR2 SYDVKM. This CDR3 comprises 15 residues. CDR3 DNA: TGTGCCAGCAGTTTCAGCGCCCTTGGGACAGATACGCAGTATTTT. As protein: CASSFSALGTDTQYF. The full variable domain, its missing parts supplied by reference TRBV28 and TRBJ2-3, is DVKVTQSSRYLVKRTGEKVFLECVQDMDHENMFWYRQDPGLGLRLIYFSYDVKMKEKGDIPEGYSVSREKKERFSLILESASTNQTSMYLCASSFSALGTDTQYFGPGTRLTVL.

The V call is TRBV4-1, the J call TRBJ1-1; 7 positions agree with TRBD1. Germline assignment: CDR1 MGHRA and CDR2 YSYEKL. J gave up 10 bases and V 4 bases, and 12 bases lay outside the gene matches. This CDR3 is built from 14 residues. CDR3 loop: CASSPLGAGGSAFF. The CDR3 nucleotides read TGCGCCAGCAGCCCCCTGGGGGCAGGGGGTTCAGCTTTCTTT.